Below are 2 T cell receptor beta chains sequenced from a single sample in a study of blood T cell repertoires in COVID-19. Libraries were prepared by immunoSEQ multiplex PCR; TCRdb keeps only in-frame clonotypes and omits some of them. Of around 240,000 clones listed, about 90% are singletons. Specimen: PBMCs or T cells enriched from blood (not recorded which). The receptors stem from a middle-aged man who had been exposed to COVID-19.

The CDR3, as DNA: TGTGCCAGCAGCCCGAACGGAGCGGGGAGTACAGATACGCAGTATTTT. This sequence encodes CASSPNGAGSTDTQYF. V usage is TRBV7-2 and J usage is TRBJ2-3; 7 positions agree with TRBD2. The CDR3 length is 16 residues. Germline CDR1 is SGHTA and CDR2 is FQGNSA. J gave up 3 bases and V 5 bases, and 11 bases lay outside the gene matches.

This clone was recorded a few times. The J gene is TRBJ1-1, the V gene TRBV3-1 (or the pseudogene TRBV3-2); D is perhaps TRBD1 (5 bases). Germline CDR1 is LGHDT and CDR2 is YNNKEL (reference sequence). V was cut by 4 bases and J by 11 bases, with 17 bases left in between. The CDR3 has 13 residues. The CDR3 here is CASSPTMTVNAFF. DNA for the CDR3: TGTGCCAGCAGCCCTACGATGACAGTGAACGCTTTCTTT.